Listed here is a single T cell receptor (beta chain). Sample time point: cycle 4 day 1 (C4D1), after 5 to 7 weeks of nivolumab. With no exception, relapse followed autologous stem cell transplantation in all patients, and brentuximab vedotin exposure varied. Isolation of CD4+ T cells from thawed PBMCs was performed by magnetic negative selection. Trimming stripped 6 bases from V and 6 bases from J, with 11 bases between. Germline V gene lookup returns CDR1 LNHDA and CDR2 SQIVND (reference sequence). CDR3 length: 12 amino acids. The data derive from a study of PD-1 blockade in classical Hodgkin lymphoma. TCRdb's copy holds only in-frame clones and misses some; the assay was immunoSEQ multiplex PCR. The sample lists 4,000 to 6,000 clones, 79% seen once, with around 3.7% in the top ten.

The material sequenced was CD4+ T cells from blood, taken before the fourth cycle of nivolumab. The chain combines TRBV19 with TRBJ1-1; D uncertain. This receptor was identified in a human donor with classical Hodgkin lymphoma. The CDR3 sequence: CASSPGRAEAFF. The CDR3 DNA reads TGTGCCAGTAGCCCAGGTCGGGCTGAAGCTTTCTTT.